The T cell receptor beta chain under discussion was sequenced for a study of T cells in Graves' hyperthyroidism and ophthalmopathy. About the research overall: Peripheral blood was collected at initial diagnosis, before any treatment.

Trimming pared 5 bases from V and 0 bases from J, leaving 8 bases between. This CDR3 has 15 amino acids. Germline V CDR1 and CDR2: SGHTA, FQGNSA. General study points: A 13 V-J signature model discriminated ophthalmopathy versus stable hyperthyroidism.

TCR beta CDR3 sequences were amplified from RNA transcripts. During a first-round RT-PCR of the TCR CDR3, the HTBI primer set was used. TCRdb passed the multiplex PCR reads through MiXCR, listing each CDR3 protein once. In the table there are about 640,000 distinct CDR3 sequences, 20% to 25% of which are singletons. On this clonotype itself: The antigen is not known.

The V call is TRBV7-2, the J call TRBJ2-6; D is undetermined. Sample: blood. The clonotype originates from a man aged 25 to 40 with Graves' ophthalmopathy. The CDR3, as DNA: TGTGCCAGCAGCCCCAGCCTCTCTGGGGCCAACGTCCTGACTTTC. Protein sequence: CASSPSLSGANVLTF.